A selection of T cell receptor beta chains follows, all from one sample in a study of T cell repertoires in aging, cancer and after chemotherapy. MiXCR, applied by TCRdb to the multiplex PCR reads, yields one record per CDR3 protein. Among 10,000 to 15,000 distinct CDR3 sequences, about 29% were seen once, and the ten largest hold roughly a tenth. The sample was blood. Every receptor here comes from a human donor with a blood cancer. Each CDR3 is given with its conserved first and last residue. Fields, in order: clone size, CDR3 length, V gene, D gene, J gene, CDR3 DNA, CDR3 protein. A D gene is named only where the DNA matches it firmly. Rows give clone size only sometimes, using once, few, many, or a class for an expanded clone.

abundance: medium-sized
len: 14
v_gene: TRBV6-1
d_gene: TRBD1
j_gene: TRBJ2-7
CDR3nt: TGTGCCAGCAGGTGGGACAGGATTAACTACGAGCAGTACTTC
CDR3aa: CASRWDRINYEQYF

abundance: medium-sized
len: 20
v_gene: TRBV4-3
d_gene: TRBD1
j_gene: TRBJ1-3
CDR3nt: TGCGCCAGCAGCCAAGGGACCGGGACAGGGGGCCGGGGGTCTGGAAACACCATATATTTT
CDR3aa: CASSQGTGTGGRGSGNTIYF

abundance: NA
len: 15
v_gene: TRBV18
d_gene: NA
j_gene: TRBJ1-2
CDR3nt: TGTGCCAGCTCACCTGAGATCCGGAATAACTATGGCTACACCTTC
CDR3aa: CASSPEIRNNYGYTF

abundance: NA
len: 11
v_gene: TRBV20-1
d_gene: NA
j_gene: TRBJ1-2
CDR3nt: TGCAGTGGACAGAGGGGAGGTGGCTACACCTTC
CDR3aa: CSGQRGGGYTF

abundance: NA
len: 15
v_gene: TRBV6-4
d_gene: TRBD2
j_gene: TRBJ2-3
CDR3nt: TGTGCCAGCAGTGACTCTAGCGGGGGGGCAGATACGCAGTATTTT
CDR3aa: CASSDSSGGADTQYF

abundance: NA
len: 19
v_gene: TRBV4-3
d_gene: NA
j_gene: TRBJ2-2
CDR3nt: TGCGCCAGCAGCCAAGATTTGATCCGACCCGCCGGGGACACCGGGGAGCTGTTTTTT
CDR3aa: CASSQDLIRPAGDTGELFF

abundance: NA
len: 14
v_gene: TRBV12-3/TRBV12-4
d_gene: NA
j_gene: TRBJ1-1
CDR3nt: TGTGCCAGCAGTGACTGGTATAAGGACACTGAAGCTTTCTTT
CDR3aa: CASSDWYKDTEAFF

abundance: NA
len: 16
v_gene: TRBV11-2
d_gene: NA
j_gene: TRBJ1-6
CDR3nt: TGTGCCAGCAGCCCCCTTCGGGACACGTATAATTCACCCCTCCACTTT
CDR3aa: CASSPLRDTYNSPLHF

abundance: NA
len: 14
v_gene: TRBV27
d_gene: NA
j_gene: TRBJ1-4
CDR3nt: TGTGCCAGCAGCTTAGTCGGGGCTGGGGGAAAACTGTTTTTT
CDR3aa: CASSLVGAGGKLFF

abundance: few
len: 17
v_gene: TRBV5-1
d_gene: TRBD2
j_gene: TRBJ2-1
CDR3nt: TGCGCCAGCAGCTTGGTCCGCCGCGGGAGCTCCTACAATGAGCAGTTCTTC
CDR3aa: CASSLVRRGSSYNEQFF

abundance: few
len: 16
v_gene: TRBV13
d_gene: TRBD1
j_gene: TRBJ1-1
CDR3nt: TGTGCCAGCAGCTACCAATTCCGACAGGGGGATTCTGAAGCTTTCTTT
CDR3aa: CASSYQFRQGDSEAFF

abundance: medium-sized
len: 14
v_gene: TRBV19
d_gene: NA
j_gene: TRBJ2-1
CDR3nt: TGTGCCAGTAGCCGGGAATGGCTCTTCAATGAGCAGTTCTTC
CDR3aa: CASSREWLFNEQFF

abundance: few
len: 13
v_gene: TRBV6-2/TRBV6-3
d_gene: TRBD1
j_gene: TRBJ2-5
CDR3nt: TGTGCCAGCAGAATACAGGGGCCGCAGACCCAGTACTTC
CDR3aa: CASRIQGPQTQYF

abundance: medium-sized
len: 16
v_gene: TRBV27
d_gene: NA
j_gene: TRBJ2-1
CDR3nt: TGTGCCAGCAGTTTCAAGGCGGGAAGGCCAGACAATGAGCAGTTCTTC
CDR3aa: CASSFKAGRPDNEQFF

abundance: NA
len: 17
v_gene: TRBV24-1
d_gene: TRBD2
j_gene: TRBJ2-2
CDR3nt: TGTGCCACCAGTGAGGGGGGACTAGCGGGAAACACCGGGGAGCTGTTTTTT
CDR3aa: CATSEGGLAGNTGELFF

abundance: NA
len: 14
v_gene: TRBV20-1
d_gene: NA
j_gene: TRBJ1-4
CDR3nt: TGCAGTGCTAGTATCAGGGCAACTAATGAAAAACTGTTTTTT
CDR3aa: CSASIRATNEKLFF

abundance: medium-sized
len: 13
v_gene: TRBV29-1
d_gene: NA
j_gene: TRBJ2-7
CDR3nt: TGCAGCGTGTACGGCTCCGGAGGATACGAGCAGTACTTC
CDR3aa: CSVYGSGGYEQYF

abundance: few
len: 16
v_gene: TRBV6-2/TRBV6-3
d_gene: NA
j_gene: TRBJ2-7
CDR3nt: TGTGCCAGCAGTTGGTCGTTACTGGAACGGTCCTACGAGCAGTACTTC
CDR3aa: CASSWSLLERSYEQYF

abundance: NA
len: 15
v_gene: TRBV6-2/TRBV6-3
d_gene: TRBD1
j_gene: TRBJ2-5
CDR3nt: TGTGCCAGCAGTTACTTGGGGACAGGGCAAGAGACCCAGTACTTC
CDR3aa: CASSYLGTGQETQYF

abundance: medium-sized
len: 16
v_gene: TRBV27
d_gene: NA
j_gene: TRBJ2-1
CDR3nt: TGTGCCAGCAGTCCCTCGGACGGTTTGGGAAGTAATGAGCAGTTCTTC
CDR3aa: CASSPSDGLGSNEQFF

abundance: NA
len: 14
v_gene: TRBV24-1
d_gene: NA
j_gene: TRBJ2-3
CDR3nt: TGTGCCACCAGTGAGGGGCGGTACACAGATACGCAGTATTTT
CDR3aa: CATSEGRYTDTQYF

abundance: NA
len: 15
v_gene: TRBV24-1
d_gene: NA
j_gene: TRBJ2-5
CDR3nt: TGTGCCACCAGTGCTTTGAGTGAGCAGCAAGAGACCCAGTACTTC
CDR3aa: CATSALSEQQETQYF

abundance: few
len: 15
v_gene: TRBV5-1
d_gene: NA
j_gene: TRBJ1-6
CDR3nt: TGCGCCAGCAGCAGGCGTACAGGAGGGGATTCACCCCTCCACTTT
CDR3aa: CASSRRTGGDSPLHF

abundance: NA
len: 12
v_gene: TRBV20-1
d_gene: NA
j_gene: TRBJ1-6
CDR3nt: TGCAGTGCTAGTATCACTGATTTACCCCTCCACTTT
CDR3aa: CSASITDLPLHF

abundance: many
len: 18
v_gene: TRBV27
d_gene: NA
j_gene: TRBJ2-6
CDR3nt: TGTGCCAGCAGTTTCTGGCCCGGCAGACTCTCTGGGGCCAACGTCCTGACTTTC
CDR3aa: CASSFWPGRLSGANVLTF

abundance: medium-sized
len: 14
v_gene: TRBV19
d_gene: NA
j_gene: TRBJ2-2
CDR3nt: TGTGCCAGTAGTATTGGGCAGAACACCGGGGAGCTGTTTTTT
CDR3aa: CASSIGQNTGELFF

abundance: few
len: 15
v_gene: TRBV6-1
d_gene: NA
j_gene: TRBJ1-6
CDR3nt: TGTGCCAGCAGTGAAGAGGGTCAGGGCGGCTCACCCCTCCACTTT
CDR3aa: CASSEEGQGGSPLHF

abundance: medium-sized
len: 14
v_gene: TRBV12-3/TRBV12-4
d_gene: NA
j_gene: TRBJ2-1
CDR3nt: TGTGCCAGCAGTTACGGCGGACCCTACAATGAGCAGTTCTTC
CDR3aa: CASSYGGPYNEQFF

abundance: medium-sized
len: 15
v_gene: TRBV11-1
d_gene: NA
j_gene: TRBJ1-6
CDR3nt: TGTGCCAGCAGCTTAGATGGACAGACTAATTCACCCCTCCACTTT
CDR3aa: CASSLDGQTNSPLHF

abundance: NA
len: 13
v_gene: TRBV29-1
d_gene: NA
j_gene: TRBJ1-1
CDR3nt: TGCAGCGTTGAAGGGGTAATGAACACTGAAGCTTTCTTT
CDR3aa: CSVEGVMNTEAFF

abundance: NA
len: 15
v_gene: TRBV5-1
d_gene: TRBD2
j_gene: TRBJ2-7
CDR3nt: TGTGCCAGCAGCTATGAGACTAGCGGGCCCTACGAGCAGTACTTC
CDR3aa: CASSYETSGPYEQYF

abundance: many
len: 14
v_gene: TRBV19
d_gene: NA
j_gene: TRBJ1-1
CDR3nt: TGTGCCAGTAGTATTCTCACGCTGGACACTGAAGCTTTCTTT
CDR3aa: CASSILTLDTEAFF

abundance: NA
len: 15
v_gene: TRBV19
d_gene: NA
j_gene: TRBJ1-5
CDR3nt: TGTGCCAGTAGTACCCGACAGGAGAGCAATCAGCCCCAGCATTTT
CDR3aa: CASSTRQESNQPQHF

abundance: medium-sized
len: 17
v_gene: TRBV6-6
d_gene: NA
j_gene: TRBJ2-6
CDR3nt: TGTGCCAGCAGCTCCCTTCGACAGAGCTCTGGGGCCAACGTCCTGACTTTC
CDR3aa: CASSSLRQSSGANVLTF

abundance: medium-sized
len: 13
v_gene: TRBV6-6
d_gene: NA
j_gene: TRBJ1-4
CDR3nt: TGTGCCAGCAGCTCGTTAGGGACTGAAAAACTGTTTTTT
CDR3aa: CASSSLGTEKLFF

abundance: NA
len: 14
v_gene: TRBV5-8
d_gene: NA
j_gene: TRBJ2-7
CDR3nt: TGTGCCAGCAGCTGGGGTCAGTACCCCTACGAGCAGTACTTC
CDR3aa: CASSWGQYPYEQYF

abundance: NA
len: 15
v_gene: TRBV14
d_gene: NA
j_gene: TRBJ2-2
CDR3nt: TGTGCCAGCAGCAAAAATAACTTTTTGGGGGCGGAGCTGTTTTTT
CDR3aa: CASSKNNFLGAELFF

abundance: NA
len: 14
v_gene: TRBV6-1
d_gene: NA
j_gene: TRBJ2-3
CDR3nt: TGTGCCAGCATGCTACACATTAGCACAGATACGCAGTATTTT
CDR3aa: CASMLHISTDTQYF

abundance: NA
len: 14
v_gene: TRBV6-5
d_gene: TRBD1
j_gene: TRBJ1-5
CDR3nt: TGTGCCAGCCACAGAACAGGGGACAATCAGCCCCAGCATTTT
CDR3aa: CASHRTGDNQPQHF

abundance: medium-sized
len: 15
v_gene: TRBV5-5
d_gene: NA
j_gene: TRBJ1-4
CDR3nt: TGTGCCAGCAGCCCGGTTTCGGGTCATGAACAAAAACTGTTTTTT
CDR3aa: CASSPVSGHEQKLFF

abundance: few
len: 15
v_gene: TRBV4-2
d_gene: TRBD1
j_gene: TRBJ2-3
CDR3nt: TGCGCCAGCAGCCATCTACAGGGGGAGGTCGATACGCAGTATTTT
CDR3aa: CASSHLQGEVDTQYF

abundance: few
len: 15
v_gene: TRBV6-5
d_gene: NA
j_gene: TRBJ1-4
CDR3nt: TGTGCCAGCAGTGTATCAGGCGCAACTAATGAAAAACTGTTTTTT
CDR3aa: CASSVSGATNEKLFF

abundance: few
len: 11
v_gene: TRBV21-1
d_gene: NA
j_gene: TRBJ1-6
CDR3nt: TGTGCCAGCAGTAGAGGTGACCCCCTCCACTTT
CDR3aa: CASSRGDPLHF

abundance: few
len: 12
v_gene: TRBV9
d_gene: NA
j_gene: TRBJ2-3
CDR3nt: TGTGCCAGCAGCGCCCTCCGGGATACGCAGTATTTT
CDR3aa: CASSALRDTQYF

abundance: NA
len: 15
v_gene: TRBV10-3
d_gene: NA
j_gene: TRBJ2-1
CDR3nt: TGTGCCATCAGCTGGGGGGGGACAGGCTACAATGAGCAGTTCTTC
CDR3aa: CAISWGGTGYNEQFF

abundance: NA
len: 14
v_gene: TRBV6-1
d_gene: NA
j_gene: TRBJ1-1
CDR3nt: TGTGCCAGCAGGGATAAACAGGGGAACACTGAAGCTTTCTTT
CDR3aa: CASRDKQGNTEAFF

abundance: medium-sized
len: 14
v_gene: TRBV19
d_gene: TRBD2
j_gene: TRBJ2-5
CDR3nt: TGTGCCAGTAGTATTTCTGGGGGGGAAGAGACCCAGTACTTC
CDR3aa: CASSISGGEETQYF

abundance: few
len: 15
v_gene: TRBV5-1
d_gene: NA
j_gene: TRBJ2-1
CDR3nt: TGCGCCAGCAGCTTGGCCCCGAGCTCCTACAATGAGCAGTTCTTC
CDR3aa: CASSLAPSSYNEQFF

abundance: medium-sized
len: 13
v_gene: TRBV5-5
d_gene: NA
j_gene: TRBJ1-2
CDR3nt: TGTGCCAGCAGCTTTCGACAGGACTATGGCTACACCTTC
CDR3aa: CASSFRQDYGYTF

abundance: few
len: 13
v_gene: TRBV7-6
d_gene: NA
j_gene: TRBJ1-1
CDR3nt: TGTGCCAGCAGCGACCGGGACACAACTGAAGCTTTCTTT
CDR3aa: CASSDRDTTEAFF

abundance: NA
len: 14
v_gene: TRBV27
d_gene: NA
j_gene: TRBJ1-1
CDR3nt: TGTGCCAGCAGAAATAGGGACTGGAACACTGAAGCTTTCTTT
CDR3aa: CASRNRDWNTEAFF

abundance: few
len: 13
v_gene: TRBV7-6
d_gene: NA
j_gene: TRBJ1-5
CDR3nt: TGTGCCAGCAGCCCGGCCCGATATCAGCCCCAGCATTTT
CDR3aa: CASSPARYQPQHF

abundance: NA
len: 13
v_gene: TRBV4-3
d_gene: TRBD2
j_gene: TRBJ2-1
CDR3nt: TGCGCCAGCAGCCAAGATGTAGCGGGAAAGAAGTTCTTC
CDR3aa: CASSQDVAGKKFF

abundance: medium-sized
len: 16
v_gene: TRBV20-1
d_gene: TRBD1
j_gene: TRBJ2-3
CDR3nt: TGCAGTGCTAGGGAACCGGGACAGGGGGACGCAGATACGCAGTATTTT
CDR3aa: CSAREPGQGDADTQYF

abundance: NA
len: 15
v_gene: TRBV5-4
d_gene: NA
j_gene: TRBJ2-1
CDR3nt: TGTGCCAGCAGCTTGGGGGGAAGCTCCTACAATGAGCAGTTCTTC
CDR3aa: CASSLGGSSYNEQFF

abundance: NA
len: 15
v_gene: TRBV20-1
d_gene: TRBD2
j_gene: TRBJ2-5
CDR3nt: TGCAGTGCTGTACGGACTAGCGGGAGTGGAGAGACCCAGTACTTC
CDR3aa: CSAVRTSGSGETQYF

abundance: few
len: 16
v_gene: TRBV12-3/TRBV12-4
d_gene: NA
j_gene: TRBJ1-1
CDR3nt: TGTGCCAGCAGTTTAGGCCTTGACCCCCCGTCGACTGAAGCTTTCTTT
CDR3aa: CASSLGLDPPSTEAFF

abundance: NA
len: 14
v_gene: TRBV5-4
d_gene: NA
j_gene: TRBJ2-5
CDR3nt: TGTGCCAGCAGCTTGAACAGGGTCATAGAGACCCAGTACTTC
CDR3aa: CASSLNRVIETQYF

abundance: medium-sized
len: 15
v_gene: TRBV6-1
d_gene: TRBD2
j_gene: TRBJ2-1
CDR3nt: TGTGCCAGCAGTGAAGACAGCGGGGGCCACAATGAGCAGTTCTTC
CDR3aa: CASSEDSGGHNEQFF

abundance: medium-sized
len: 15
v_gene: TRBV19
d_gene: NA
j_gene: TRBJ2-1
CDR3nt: TGTGCCAGTAGTGTCGTAGCGGCGAAATACAATGAGCAGTTCTTC
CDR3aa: CASSVVAAKYNEQFF